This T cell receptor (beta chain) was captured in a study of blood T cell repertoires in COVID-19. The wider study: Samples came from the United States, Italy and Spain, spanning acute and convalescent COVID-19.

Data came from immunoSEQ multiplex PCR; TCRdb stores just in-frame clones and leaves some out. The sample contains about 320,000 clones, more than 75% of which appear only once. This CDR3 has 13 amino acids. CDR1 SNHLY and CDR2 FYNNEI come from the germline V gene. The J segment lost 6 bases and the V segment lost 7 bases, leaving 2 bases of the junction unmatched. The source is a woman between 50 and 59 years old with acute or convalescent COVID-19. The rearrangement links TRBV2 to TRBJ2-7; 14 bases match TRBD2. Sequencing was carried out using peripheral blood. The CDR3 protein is CASKTSGRGEQYF. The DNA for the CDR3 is TGTGCCAGCAAGACTAGCGGGAGGGGCGAGCAGTACTTC.